This T cell receptor beta chain originates from a study of shared clonotypes between healthy human individuals. At the deep level, the assay was run. Replicate PCRs run on unsorted PBMC used approximately 0.3 ug DNA, which was around 30,000 T cell genomes. Sequencing of unsorted PBMC DNA was carried out using ten immunoSEQ deep assay plates. Repertoires were generated with immunoSEQ multiplex PCR, while TCRdb's copy carries only in-frame clones and drops some. The table shows about 520,000 clones, with 70% to 80% occurring only once. Genomic DNA, for the unsorted samples, came from tens of millions of PBMCs. This TCR came from a woman between 40 and 50 years old in good health. Some clones in this sample may be carry-over from other donors' samples. The sequenced sample was PBMCs.

This CDR3 is CASSAMEGLYNEQFF. The CDR3 DNA reads TGTGCCAGCAGTGCCATGGAGGGGCTATACAATGAGCAGTTCTTC. This rearrangement joins TRBV25-1 to TRBJ2-1, with TRBD2 as a possible D gene (6 bases). Trimming cost V 4 bases and J 4 bases, with 14 bases left between them. In germline, CDR1 is MGHDK, CDR2 SYGVNS. The CDR3 totals 15 residues.